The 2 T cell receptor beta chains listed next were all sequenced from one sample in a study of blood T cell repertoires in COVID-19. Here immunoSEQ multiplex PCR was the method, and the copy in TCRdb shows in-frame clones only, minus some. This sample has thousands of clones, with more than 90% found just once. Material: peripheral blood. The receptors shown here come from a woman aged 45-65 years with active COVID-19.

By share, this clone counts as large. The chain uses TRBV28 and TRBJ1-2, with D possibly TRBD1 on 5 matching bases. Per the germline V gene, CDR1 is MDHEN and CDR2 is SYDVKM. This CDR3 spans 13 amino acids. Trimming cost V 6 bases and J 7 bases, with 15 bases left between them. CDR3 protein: CASSLPDSAGYTF. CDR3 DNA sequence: TGTGCCAGCAGCCTACCCGACAGTGCTGGCTACACCTTC.

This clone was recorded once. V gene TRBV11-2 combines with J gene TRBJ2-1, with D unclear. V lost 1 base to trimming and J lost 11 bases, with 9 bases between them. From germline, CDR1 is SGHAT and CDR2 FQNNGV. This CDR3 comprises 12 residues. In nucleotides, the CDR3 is TGTGCCAGCAGCTTAGGTTCGGTAAAGCAGTTCTTC. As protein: CASSLGSVKQFF.